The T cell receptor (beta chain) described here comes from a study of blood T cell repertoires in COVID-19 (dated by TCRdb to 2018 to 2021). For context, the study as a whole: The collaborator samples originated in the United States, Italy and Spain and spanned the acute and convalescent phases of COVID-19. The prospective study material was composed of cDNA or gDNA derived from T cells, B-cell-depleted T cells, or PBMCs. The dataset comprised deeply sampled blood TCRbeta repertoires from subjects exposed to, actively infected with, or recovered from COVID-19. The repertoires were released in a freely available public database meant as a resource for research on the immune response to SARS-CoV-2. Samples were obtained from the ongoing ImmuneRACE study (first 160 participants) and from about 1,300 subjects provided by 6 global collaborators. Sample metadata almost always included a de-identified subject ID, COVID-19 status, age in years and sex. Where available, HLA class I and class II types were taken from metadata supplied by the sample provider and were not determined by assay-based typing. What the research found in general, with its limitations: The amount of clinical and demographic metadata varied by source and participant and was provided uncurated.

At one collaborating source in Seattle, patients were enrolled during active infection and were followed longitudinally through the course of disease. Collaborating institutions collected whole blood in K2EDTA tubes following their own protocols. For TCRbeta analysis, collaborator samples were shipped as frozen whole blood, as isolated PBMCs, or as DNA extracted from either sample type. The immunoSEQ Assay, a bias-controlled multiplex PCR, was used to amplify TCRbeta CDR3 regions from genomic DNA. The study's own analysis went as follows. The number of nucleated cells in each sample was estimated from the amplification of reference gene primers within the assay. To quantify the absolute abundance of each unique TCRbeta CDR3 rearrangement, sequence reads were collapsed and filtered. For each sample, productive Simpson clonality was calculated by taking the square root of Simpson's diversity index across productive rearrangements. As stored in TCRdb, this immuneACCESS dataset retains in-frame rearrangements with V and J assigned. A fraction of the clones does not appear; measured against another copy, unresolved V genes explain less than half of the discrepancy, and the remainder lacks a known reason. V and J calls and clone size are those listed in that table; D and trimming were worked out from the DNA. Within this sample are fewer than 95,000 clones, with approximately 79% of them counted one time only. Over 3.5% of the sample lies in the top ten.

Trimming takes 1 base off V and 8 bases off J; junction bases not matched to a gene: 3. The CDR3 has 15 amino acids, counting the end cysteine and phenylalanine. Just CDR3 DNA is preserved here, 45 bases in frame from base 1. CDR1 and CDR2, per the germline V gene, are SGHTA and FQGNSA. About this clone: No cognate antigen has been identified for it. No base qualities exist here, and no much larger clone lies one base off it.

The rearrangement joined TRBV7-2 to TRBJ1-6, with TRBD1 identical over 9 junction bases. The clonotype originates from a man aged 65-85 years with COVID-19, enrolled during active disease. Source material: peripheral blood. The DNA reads TGTGCCAGCAGCTTAGTGGGACAGGGTTATTCACCCCTCCACTTT. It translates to CASSLVGQGYSPLHF.